The rows below give T cell receptor beta chains drawn from one sample of a study of CD8+CD57+ T cells in acquired aplastic anemia. TCRdb independently ran MiXCR on the reads; one entry per CDR3 protein. The data hold 100,000 to 120,000 distinct CDR3 sequences, with 50% to 65% observed a single time. Material for sequencing was sorted CD4+, CD8+, or CD8+CD57+ T cells (not recorded which) from PBMCs. The receptor set was obtained from a human donor in good health, serving as a control. CDR3s include the opening cysteine and the closing phenylalanine or tryptophan. D genes are given only for firm matches. Size values are once, few and many counts, or a class for expanded clones, and some rows have none.

v_gene: TRBV24-1
d_gene: TRBD1
abundance: -
j_gene: TRBJ2-7
CDR3nt: TGTGCCACCAGTGAACCCCCGGGACAGGGGGACCCCTACGAGCAGTACTTC
CDR3aa: CATSEPPGQGDPYEQYF

v_gene: TRBV6-2/TRBV6-3
d_gene: -
abundance: many
j_gene: TRBJ2-1
CDR3nt: TGTGCCAGCAGTACCTTTAGGGGTGCTGAGCAGTTCTTC
CDR3aa: CASSTFRGAEQFF

v_gene: TRBV2
d_gene: -
abundance: -
j_gene: TRBJ1-2
CDR3nt: TGTGCCGGCAGTGCCGAGAGCGATAGTGGCTACGCCTTC
CDR3aa: CAGSAESDSGYAF

v_gene: TRBV25-1
d_gene: -
abundance: -
j_gene: TRBJ2-3
CDR3nt: TGTGCCAGCAGTCCGCAGGGAACAGACACGCAGTATTTT
CDR3aa: CASSPQGTDTQYF

v_gene: TRBV11-1
d_gene: TRBD2
abundance: many
j_gene: TRBJ2-3
CDR3nt: TGTGCCAGCAGCTTTCCAGGGACTAGCGGCACAGATACGCAGTATTTT
CDR3aa: CASSFPGTSGTDTQYF

v_gene: TRBV27
d_gene: TRBD1
abundance: -
j_gene: TRBJ1-6
CDR3nt: TGTGCCAGCAGTTACAGGGGCGGCCTTAATTCACCCCTCCACTTT
CDR3aa: CASSYRGGLNSPLHF

v_gene: TRBV25-1
d_gene: -
abundance: few
j_gene: TRBJ2-7
CDR3nt: TGTGCCAGCAGTGGGGAGGGCAGGGGAGACGAGCAGTACTTC
CDR3aa: CASSGEGRGDEQYF

v_gene: TRBV29-1
d_gene: -
abundance: once
j_gene: TRBJ1-2
CDR3nt: TGCAGCGTCCTCGGGACTAACTATGGCTACACCTTC
CDR3aa: CSVLGTNYGYTF

v_gene: TRBV19
d_gene: TRBD2
abundance: -
j_gene: TRBJ2-5
CDR3nt: TGTGCCAGTAGTCAGGGGGGACTAGCGGGAGCCGCAGAGACCCAGTACTTC
CDR3aa: CASSQGGLAGAAETQYF

v_gene: TRBV19
d_gene: TRBD1
abundance: many
j_gene: TRBJ1-1
CDR3nt: TGTGCCAGTACAGGGGGCATCACTGAAGCTTTCTTT
CDR3aa: CASTGGITEAFF

v_gene: TRBV29-1
d_gene: TRBD1
abundance: -
j_gene: TRBJ2-3
CDR3nt: TGCAGCGCTTCGGGACAGGGGGGCGCAGATACGCAGTATTTT
CDR3aa: CSASGQGGADTQYF

v_gene: TRBV6-1
d_gene: -
abundance: many
j_gene: TRBJ2-7
CDR3nt: TGTGCCAGCAAGTTCACAGGGGAGGACTACGAGCAGTACTTC
CDR3aa: CASKFTGEDYEQYF

v_gene: TRBV4-3
d_gene: TRBD1
abundance: many
j_gene: TRBJ1-2
CDR3nt: TGCGCCAGCAGCCGGGCGGGACAGGGGGGGGATGGCTACACCTTC
CDR3aa: CASSRAGQGGDGYTF

v_gene: TRBV9
d_gene: TRBD2
abundance: many
j_gene: TRBJ2-3
CDR3nt: TGTGCCAGCAGAGTCGGCCCGGGACTAGGCACAGATACGCAGTATTTT
CDR3aa: CASRVGPGLGTDTQYF

v_gene: TRBV12-3/TRBV12-4
d_gene: TRBD1
abundance: many
j_gene: TRBJ1-1
CDR3nt: TGTGCCAGCAGTCCACCTGAGACAGGGACGAACACTGAAGCTTTCTTT
CDR3aa: CASSPPETGTNTEAFF

v_gene: TRBV7-2
d_gene: -
abundance: -
j_gene: TRBJ2-3
CDR3nt: TGTGCCAGCAGCCCCCGGGGCACAGATACGCAGTATTTT
CDR3aa: CASSPRGTDTQYF

v_gene: TRBV20-1
d_gene: -
abundance: -
j_gene: TRBJ1-2
CDR3nt: TGCAGTGCTTACAGGGATGGCTATGGCTACACCTTC
CDR3aa: CSAYRDGYGYTF

v_gene: TRBV12-3/TRBV12-4
d_gene: -
abundance: many
j_gene: TRBJ2-7
CDR3nt: TGTGCCAGCAGTGACACGAGCTTCTACGAGCAGTACTTC
CDR3aa: CASSDTSFYEQYF

v_gene: TRBV11-1
d_gene: TRBD1
abundance: -
j_gene: TRBJ2-3
CDR3nt: TGTGCCAGCAGCTATGGACAGGGGGAAACAGATACGCAGTATTTT
CDR3aa: CASSYGQGETDTQYF

v_gene: TRBV7-6
d_gene: -
abundance: once
j_gene: TRBJ2-5
CDR3nt: TGTGCCAGCAGCTTAGAGTTAGGGGTCGGGCAACCACAAGAGACCCAGTACTTC
CDR3aa: CASSLELGVGQPQETQYF

v_gene: TRBV15
d_gene: TRBD1
abundance: -
j_gene: TRBJ1-6
CDR3nt: TGTGCCACCAGCAGGGGGACAGGGGACCGCTCACCCCTCCACTTT
CDR3aa: CATSRGTGDRSPLHF

v_gene: TRBV25-1
d_gene: TRBD1
abundance: -
j_gene: TRBJ2-7
CDR3nt: TGTGCCAGCAGTGGGGGGGACAGGGAGAACGAGCAGTACTTC
CDR3aa: CASSGGDRENEQYF

v_gene: TRBV12-3/TRBV12-4
d_gene: -
abundance: many
j_gene: TRBJ1-6
CDR3nt: TGTGCCAGCACCAACGATCCCCCAGGGCGGAATTCACCCCTCCACTTT
CDR3aa: CASTNDPPGRNSPLHF

v_gene: TRBV27
d_gene: TRBD1
abundance: many
j_gene: TRBJ2-7
CDR3nt: TGTGCCAGCAGTTACCGACAGGGGGACCCCTACGAGCAGTACTTC
CDR3aa: CASSYRQGDPYEQYF

v_gene: TRBV7-6
d_gene: -
abundance: -
j_gene: TRBJ1-1
CDR3nt: TGTGCCAGCAGCAGAGGGACGGCGAACACTGAAGCTTTCTTT
CDR3aa: CASSRGTANTEAFF

v_gene: TRBV14
d_gene: -
abundance: few
j_gene: TRBJ2-5
CDR3nt: TGTGCCAGCGGCTGGTTCGAGACCCAGTACTTC
CDR3aa: CASGWFETQYF

v_gene: TRBV5-4
d_gene: -
abundance: -
j_gene: TRBJ1-2
CDR3nt: TGTGCCAGCAAGTCTCTTTACACCCATGGCTACACCTTC
CDR3aa: CASKSLYTHGYTF

v_gene: TRBV11-1
d_gene: -
abundance: many
j_gene: TRBJ1-5
CDR3nt: TGTGCCAGCAGCTTAGGTCAGTGGAGTTATAGCAATCAGCCCCAGCATTTT
CDR3aa: CASSLGQWSYSNQPQHF

v_gene: TRBV11-2
d_gene: TRBD1
abundance: few
j_gene: TRBJ1-3
CDR3nt: TGTGCCAGCAGCTTACCCCGGGACAGCGCCGGAAACACCATATATTTT
CDR3aa: CASSLPRDSAGNTIYF

v_gene: TRBV2
d_gene: TRBD1
abundance: -
j_gene: TRBJ1-2
CDR3nt: TGTGCCAGCAGTGCTCAGGGGGACTATGGCTACACCTTC
CDR3aa: CASSAQGDYGYTF

v_gene: TRBV10-3
d_gene: TRBD2
abundance: -
j_gene: TRBJ2-1
CDR3nt: TGTGCCATCAGTGAGACGCGGGGGGGTAGGGACAATGAGCAGTTCTTC
CDR3aa: CAISETRGGRDNEQFF

v_gene: TRBV10-3
d_gene: -
abundance: -
j_gene: TRBJ2-2
CDR3nt: TGTGCCATCAGTAACAGGCGTATGAGCACCGGGGAGCTGTTTTTT
CDR3aa: CAISNRRMSTGELFF